The 14 T cell receptor beta chains in this list originate from one sample, sequenced in a study of PD-L1 blockade in urothelial cancer. Sample time point: peripheral blood 6 weeks after treatment start. Generated by immunoSEQ multiplex PCR, the TCRdb table keeps only in-frame clones and is missing some. The repertoire holds more than 45,000 clones, with about 90% as singletons. The sample in question was PBMCs, obtained around atezolizumab (anti-PD-L1) treatment. The receptors derive from a man aged 55 to 70 with urothelial cancer.

The chain is built from TRBV29-1 and TRBJ2-7, with 9 bases lining up with TRBD1. Trimming removed 7 bases from V and 5 bases from J; junction bases left unmatched: 12. The V gene's germline CDR1 is SQVTM and CDR2 ANQGSEA. The CDR3 is made up of 14 amino acids. The CDR3 sequence: CSGGRGTGLDEQYF. The CDR3 nucleotides are TGCAGCGGGGGAAGGGGGACAGGGCTGGACGAGCAGTACTTC.

The rearrangement uses TRBV25-1 and TRBJ2-5, with a weak D call TRBD2 (5 bases). Looked up from germline, CDR1 is MGHDK and CDR2 is SYGVNS. The CDR3 has 15 residues. The V gene lost 1 base and the J gene lost 2 bases, with 11 bases spanning the gap. Written as DNA, the CDR3 is TGTGCCAGCAGTGAATTAGGCGGAGGACAAGAGACCCAGTACTTC. It yields the protein CASSELGGGQETQYF.

The CDR3 loop reads CATSRPLTGDYNEQFF. CDR3 coding DNA: TGTGCCACCAGCAGACCATTGACTGGCGACTACAATGAGCAGTTCTTC. The V call is TRBV15, the J call TRBJ2-1, with unresolved D. CDR1 and CDR2 (germline): LNHNV, YYDKDF (reference sequence). CDR3 length: 16 residues. V was shortened by 2 bases and J by 3 bases, with 14 bases between the two germline ends.

The CDR3 region is CAWTPGTGNGYTF. The DNA for the CDR3 is TGTGCCTGGACCCCCGGGACAGGGAATGGCTACACCTTC. The chain carries TRBV30 and TRBJ1-2; 9 bases agree with TRBD1. The ends lost 4 bases at V and 6 bases at J; junction bases unmatched: 6. The CDR3 has 13 residues. Germline-derived CDR1 and CDR2 are GTSNPN and SVGIG (reference sequence).

The CDR3, as DNA: TGCGCCAGCAGCCCGGGACAGGGGGCGGAGACTGAAGCTTTCTTT. This translates into CASSPGQGAETEAFF. V usage is TRBV4-1 and J usage is TRBJ1-1; 12 bases are a match to TRBD1. CDR3 size: 15 residues. Germline-derived CDR1 and CDR2 are MGHRA and YSYEKL. V trimming: 4 bases; J trimming: 5 bases; junction bases outside the gene matches: 5.

This chain uses TRBV6-1 with TRBJ1-5; D unresolved. CDR1 and CDR2 (germline): MNHNS, SASEGT. The CDR3 has 14 residues. V lost 5 bases and J lost 0, with 8 bases in between. In DNA, the CDR3 is TGTGCCAGCAGTACCCGCGTTAGCAATCAGCCCCAGCATTTT. It encodes CASSTRVSNQPQHF.

This clone was recorded only once. The rearrangement links TRBV11-2 to TRBJ2-1, with 7 bases fitting TRBD1. Looked up from germline, CDR1 is SGHAT and CDR2 is FQNNGV. The CDR3 totals 17 residues. Trimming took 1 base from V and 5 from J; bases not matched to a gene: 11. As DNA, the CDR3 is TGTGCCAGCAGCTTAGCTTTAACAGGGGCGGAAAACAATGAGCAGTTCTTC. This codes for CASSLALTGAENNEQFF.

The rearrangement joins TRBV7-2 to TRBJ2-3, with 8 bases identical to TRBD2. The CDR3 totals 16 residues. The germline V gene encodes CDR1 SGHTA and CDR2 FQGNSA. Trimming removed 5 bases from V and 4 bases from J; junction bases left unmatched: 11. As DNA, the CDR3 is TGTGCCAGCAGCGCGGCAGCGGGGGCCGCAGCAGATACGCAGTATTTT. Amino acids: CASSAAAGAAADTQYF.

The rearrangement uses TRBV27 and TRBJ2-7, with D possibly being TRBD1 (5 bases). The germline gives CDR1 MNHEY, CDR2 SMNVEV (reference sequence). CDR3 size: 15 residues. Trimming pared 4 bases from V and 2 bases from J, leaving 15 bases between. The CDR3, as DNA: TGTGCCAGCAGTTCAAAGGGGTACCCGCCCTACGAGCAGTACTTC. It specifies CASSSKGYPPYEQYF.

The rearrangement uses TRBV5-6 and TRBJ1-2; 8 bases align to TRBD1. CDR3 length equals 16 residues. The V gene end was trimmed by 3 bases and the J gene end by 8 bases; junction bases not matched to a gene: 15. Germline V CDR1 and CDR2: SGHDT, YYEEEE. The DNA for the CDR3 is TGTGCCAGCAGCTCGACTCCCCGGCAGGGGGCAAGAGGCTACACCTTC. Amino acids: CASSSTPRQGARGYTF.

The chain recombines TRBV27 with TRBJ2-3; 14 nucleotides align to TRBD2. The germline V gene has CDR1 MNHEY and CDR2 SMNVEV (reference sequence). The CDR3 has 21 amino acids. J lost 1 base, V lost 2 bases, and 14 bases had no gene match. In DNA form, the CDR3 reads TGTGCCAGCAGTTTACGTCGGGGACTAGCGGGGGAGTTGTCCCGCACAGATACGCAGTATTTT. It specifies CASSLRRGLAGELSRTDTQYF.

This chain uses TRBV19 with TRBJ2-1; the match to TRBD1 covers 7 bases. After removal of 4 bases from V and 5 bases from J, the junction contained 8 bases not matched to a gene. CDR1 LNHDA and CDR2 SQIVND come from the germline V gene (reference sequence). This CDR3 comprises 15 residues. CDR3 residues: CASSTRQGLHNEQFF. The CDR3 DNA reads as TGTGCCAGTAGTACCCGACAGGGCCTACACAATGAGCAGTTCTTC.

V usage is TRBV30 and J usage is TRBJ2-3, with TRBD1 identical over 11 bases. Germline trimming cut 0 bases from V and 8 bases from J; bases unmatched to any gene: 4. CDR3 size: 14 residues. Germline CDR1 is GTSNPN and CDR2 is SVGIG (reference sequence). The CDR3 protein is CAWSVGQGVGTQYF. For the CDR3, the DNA is TGTGCCTGGAGTGTGGGACAGGGGGTAGGTACGCAGTATTTT.

The V gene is TRBV5-1, the J gene TRBJ2-5; 8 bases match TRBD2. Germline V gene lookup returns CDR1 SGHRS and CDR2 YFSETQ. V was pared by 5 bases and J by 2 bases, with 5 bases of the junction left unmatched. The CDR3 is made up of 14 amino acids. The CDR3 region has the DNA TGCGCCAGCAGGCTGACTAGCGCGCAAGAGACCCAGTACTTC. As protein: CASRLTSAQETQYF. Filled out from reference TRBV5-1 and TRBJ2-5, the complete variable domain reads KAGVTQTPRYLIKTRGQQVTLSCSPISGHRSVSWYQQTPGQGLQFLFEYFSETQRNKGNFPGRFSGRQFSNSRSEMNVSTLELGDSALYLCASRLTSAQETQYFGPGTRLLVL.